The clone carrying this T cell receptor beta chain was detected a few times. Its antigen is still unknown. One entry per CDR3 protein, called by TCRdb with MiXCR from the RT-PCR reads. The table includes hundreds of thousands of distinct CDR3 sequences, 12% to 15% detected once. The sample belongs to a study of response to subunit inactivated influenza vaccine. Broader study findings: The authors suggested that every seasonal influenza vaccination recruits few new T cells.

From germline, CDR1 is GTSNPN and CDR2 SVGIG (reference sequence). The germline V and J ends were trimmed by 0 bases and 2 bases, with 3 bases remaining between them. The CDR3 is 12 amino acids. This chain links TRBV30 with TRBJ2-3; no clear D gene. The sequencing used PBMCs from blood, collected approximately 15 days before vaccination. The clonotype was recovered from a man between 45 and 60 years old who received an inactivated influenza vaccine. CDR3 sequence: CAWSVLTDTQYF. For the CDR3, the DNA is TGTGCCTGGAGTGTACTCACAGATACGCAGTATTTT.